This TCR beta chain was recorded in a study of response to subunit inactivated influenza vaccine. Whole-study results and caveats: Each seasonal influenza vaccination recruits few new T cells, the authors suggested.

This clonotype was seen at least ten times. Antigen: not known. MiXCR, applied by TCRdb to the RT-PCR reads, yields one record per CDR3 protein. The sample records roughly 650,000 distinct CDR3 sequences, about 14% being singletons. The receptor comes from a man aged 50 to 59 who received an inactivated influenza vaccine. This sample comprised PBMCs from blood, obtained 14 days before vaccination.

CDR3 sequence reads: CASSHRDRFNTGELFF. The CDR3 coding sequence is TGTGCCAGCAGCCACCGGGACCGATTTAACACCGGGGAGCTGTTTTTT. The gene calls are TRBV3-1 and TRBJ2-2; D might be TRBD1 or TRBD2, each matching 5 bases. CDR3 length: 16 residues. Trimming took off 3 bases at V and 2 bases at J, with 13 bases between the two ends. CDR1 and CDR2 from the germline V gene are LGHDT and YNNKEL (reference sequence).